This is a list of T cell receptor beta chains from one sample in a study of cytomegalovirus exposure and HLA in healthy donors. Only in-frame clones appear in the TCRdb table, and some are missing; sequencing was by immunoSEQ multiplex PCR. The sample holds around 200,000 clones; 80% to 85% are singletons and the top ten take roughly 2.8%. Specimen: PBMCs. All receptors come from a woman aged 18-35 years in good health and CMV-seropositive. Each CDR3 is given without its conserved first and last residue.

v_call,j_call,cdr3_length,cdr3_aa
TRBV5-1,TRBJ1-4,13,ASSLVSGVNEKLF
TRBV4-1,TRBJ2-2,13,ASSQEGAGTGELF
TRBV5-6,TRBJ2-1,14,ASSFSNLPSYNEQF
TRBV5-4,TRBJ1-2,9,ASSLYDGYT
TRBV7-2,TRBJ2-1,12,ASSLGPGGNEQF
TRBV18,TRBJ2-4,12,ASSQGGRRHIQY
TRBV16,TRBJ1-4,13,ASSHARVGAEKLF
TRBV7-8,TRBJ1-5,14,ASSLASGQEDQPQH
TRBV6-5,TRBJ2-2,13,ASSYLGGNTGELF
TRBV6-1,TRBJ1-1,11,ASSSVQGREAF
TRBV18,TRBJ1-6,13,ASSPGTGDNSPLH
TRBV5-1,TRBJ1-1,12,ASSLPGGSTEAF
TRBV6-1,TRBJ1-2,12,ASSEAGGSYGYT
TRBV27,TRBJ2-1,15,ASSFLTSRSLAGEQF
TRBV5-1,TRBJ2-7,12,ASSFSGGSYEQY
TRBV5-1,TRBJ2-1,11,ASSLDRAGEQF
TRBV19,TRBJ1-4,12,ASTRQGANEKLF
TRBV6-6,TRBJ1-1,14,ASSYRGVGKNTEAF
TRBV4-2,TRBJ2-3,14,ASSQAGGLGTDTQY
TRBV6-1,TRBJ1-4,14,ASSASTGVTNEKLF
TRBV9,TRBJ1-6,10,ASSGHNSPLH
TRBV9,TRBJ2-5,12,ASSVGQGTETQY
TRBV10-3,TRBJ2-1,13,AISESGGEQGEQF
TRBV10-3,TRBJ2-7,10,AITGGLSEQY
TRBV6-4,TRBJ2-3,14,ASSVVASGGADTQY
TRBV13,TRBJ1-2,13,ASSLGGGAVYGYT
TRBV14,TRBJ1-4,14,ASSPFYRTTNEKLF
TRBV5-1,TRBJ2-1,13,ASSSDTTAPNEQF
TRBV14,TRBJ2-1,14,ASSQGLALESNEQF
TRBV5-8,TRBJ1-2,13,ASSPGQLANYGYT
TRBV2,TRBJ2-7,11,ASMSGTEDEQY
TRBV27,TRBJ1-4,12,ASSYRGPGEKLF
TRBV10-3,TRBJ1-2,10,AITGNGFGYT
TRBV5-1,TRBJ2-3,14,ASSLDQPGHTDTQY
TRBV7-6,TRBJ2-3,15,ASSFLGVIGNTDTQY
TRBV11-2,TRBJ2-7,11,ASSPLAPYEQY
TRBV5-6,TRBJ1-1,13,ASSLAWGLQGEAF
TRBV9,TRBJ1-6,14,ASSPRVSSYNSPLH
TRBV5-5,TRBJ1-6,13,ASSFGGSYNSPLH
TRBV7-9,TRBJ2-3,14,ASSLQSQGWRDTQY
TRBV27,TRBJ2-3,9,ASSSTDTQY
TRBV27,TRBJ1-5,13,ASSRLTGLNQPQH
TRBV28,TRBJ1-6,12,ASSLNRGSSPLH
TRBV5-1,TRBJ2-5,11,ASRRGLQETQY
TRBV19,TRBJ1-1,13,ASSIYGAINTEAF
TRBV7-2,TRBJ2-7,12,ASSLGLLNYEQY
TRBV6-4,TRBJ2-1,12,ASSSGGGMDEQF
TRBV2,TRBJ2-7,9,ASSGLNEQY
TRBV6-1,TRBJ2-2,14,ASSEGGQRHTGELF
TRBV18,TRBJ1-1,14,ASSPQDRGWGTEAF
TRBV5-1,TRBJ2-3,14,ASSLSGQGGTDTQY
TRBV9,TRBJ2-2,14,ASSPTGTTNTGELF
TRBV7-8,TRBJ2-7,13,ASSLGQGAPYEQY
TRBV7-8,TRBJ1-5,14,ASSKGRTNSNQPQH
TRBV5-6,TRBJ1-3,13,ASSGGLIRANTIY
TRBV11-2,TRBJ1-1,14,ASSLGLRSMNTEAF
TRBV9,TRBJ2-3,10,ASSVDRDTQY
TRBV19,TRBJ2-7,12,ASSVTGGSYEQY
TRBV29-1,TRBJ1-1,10,SVGGGHTEAF